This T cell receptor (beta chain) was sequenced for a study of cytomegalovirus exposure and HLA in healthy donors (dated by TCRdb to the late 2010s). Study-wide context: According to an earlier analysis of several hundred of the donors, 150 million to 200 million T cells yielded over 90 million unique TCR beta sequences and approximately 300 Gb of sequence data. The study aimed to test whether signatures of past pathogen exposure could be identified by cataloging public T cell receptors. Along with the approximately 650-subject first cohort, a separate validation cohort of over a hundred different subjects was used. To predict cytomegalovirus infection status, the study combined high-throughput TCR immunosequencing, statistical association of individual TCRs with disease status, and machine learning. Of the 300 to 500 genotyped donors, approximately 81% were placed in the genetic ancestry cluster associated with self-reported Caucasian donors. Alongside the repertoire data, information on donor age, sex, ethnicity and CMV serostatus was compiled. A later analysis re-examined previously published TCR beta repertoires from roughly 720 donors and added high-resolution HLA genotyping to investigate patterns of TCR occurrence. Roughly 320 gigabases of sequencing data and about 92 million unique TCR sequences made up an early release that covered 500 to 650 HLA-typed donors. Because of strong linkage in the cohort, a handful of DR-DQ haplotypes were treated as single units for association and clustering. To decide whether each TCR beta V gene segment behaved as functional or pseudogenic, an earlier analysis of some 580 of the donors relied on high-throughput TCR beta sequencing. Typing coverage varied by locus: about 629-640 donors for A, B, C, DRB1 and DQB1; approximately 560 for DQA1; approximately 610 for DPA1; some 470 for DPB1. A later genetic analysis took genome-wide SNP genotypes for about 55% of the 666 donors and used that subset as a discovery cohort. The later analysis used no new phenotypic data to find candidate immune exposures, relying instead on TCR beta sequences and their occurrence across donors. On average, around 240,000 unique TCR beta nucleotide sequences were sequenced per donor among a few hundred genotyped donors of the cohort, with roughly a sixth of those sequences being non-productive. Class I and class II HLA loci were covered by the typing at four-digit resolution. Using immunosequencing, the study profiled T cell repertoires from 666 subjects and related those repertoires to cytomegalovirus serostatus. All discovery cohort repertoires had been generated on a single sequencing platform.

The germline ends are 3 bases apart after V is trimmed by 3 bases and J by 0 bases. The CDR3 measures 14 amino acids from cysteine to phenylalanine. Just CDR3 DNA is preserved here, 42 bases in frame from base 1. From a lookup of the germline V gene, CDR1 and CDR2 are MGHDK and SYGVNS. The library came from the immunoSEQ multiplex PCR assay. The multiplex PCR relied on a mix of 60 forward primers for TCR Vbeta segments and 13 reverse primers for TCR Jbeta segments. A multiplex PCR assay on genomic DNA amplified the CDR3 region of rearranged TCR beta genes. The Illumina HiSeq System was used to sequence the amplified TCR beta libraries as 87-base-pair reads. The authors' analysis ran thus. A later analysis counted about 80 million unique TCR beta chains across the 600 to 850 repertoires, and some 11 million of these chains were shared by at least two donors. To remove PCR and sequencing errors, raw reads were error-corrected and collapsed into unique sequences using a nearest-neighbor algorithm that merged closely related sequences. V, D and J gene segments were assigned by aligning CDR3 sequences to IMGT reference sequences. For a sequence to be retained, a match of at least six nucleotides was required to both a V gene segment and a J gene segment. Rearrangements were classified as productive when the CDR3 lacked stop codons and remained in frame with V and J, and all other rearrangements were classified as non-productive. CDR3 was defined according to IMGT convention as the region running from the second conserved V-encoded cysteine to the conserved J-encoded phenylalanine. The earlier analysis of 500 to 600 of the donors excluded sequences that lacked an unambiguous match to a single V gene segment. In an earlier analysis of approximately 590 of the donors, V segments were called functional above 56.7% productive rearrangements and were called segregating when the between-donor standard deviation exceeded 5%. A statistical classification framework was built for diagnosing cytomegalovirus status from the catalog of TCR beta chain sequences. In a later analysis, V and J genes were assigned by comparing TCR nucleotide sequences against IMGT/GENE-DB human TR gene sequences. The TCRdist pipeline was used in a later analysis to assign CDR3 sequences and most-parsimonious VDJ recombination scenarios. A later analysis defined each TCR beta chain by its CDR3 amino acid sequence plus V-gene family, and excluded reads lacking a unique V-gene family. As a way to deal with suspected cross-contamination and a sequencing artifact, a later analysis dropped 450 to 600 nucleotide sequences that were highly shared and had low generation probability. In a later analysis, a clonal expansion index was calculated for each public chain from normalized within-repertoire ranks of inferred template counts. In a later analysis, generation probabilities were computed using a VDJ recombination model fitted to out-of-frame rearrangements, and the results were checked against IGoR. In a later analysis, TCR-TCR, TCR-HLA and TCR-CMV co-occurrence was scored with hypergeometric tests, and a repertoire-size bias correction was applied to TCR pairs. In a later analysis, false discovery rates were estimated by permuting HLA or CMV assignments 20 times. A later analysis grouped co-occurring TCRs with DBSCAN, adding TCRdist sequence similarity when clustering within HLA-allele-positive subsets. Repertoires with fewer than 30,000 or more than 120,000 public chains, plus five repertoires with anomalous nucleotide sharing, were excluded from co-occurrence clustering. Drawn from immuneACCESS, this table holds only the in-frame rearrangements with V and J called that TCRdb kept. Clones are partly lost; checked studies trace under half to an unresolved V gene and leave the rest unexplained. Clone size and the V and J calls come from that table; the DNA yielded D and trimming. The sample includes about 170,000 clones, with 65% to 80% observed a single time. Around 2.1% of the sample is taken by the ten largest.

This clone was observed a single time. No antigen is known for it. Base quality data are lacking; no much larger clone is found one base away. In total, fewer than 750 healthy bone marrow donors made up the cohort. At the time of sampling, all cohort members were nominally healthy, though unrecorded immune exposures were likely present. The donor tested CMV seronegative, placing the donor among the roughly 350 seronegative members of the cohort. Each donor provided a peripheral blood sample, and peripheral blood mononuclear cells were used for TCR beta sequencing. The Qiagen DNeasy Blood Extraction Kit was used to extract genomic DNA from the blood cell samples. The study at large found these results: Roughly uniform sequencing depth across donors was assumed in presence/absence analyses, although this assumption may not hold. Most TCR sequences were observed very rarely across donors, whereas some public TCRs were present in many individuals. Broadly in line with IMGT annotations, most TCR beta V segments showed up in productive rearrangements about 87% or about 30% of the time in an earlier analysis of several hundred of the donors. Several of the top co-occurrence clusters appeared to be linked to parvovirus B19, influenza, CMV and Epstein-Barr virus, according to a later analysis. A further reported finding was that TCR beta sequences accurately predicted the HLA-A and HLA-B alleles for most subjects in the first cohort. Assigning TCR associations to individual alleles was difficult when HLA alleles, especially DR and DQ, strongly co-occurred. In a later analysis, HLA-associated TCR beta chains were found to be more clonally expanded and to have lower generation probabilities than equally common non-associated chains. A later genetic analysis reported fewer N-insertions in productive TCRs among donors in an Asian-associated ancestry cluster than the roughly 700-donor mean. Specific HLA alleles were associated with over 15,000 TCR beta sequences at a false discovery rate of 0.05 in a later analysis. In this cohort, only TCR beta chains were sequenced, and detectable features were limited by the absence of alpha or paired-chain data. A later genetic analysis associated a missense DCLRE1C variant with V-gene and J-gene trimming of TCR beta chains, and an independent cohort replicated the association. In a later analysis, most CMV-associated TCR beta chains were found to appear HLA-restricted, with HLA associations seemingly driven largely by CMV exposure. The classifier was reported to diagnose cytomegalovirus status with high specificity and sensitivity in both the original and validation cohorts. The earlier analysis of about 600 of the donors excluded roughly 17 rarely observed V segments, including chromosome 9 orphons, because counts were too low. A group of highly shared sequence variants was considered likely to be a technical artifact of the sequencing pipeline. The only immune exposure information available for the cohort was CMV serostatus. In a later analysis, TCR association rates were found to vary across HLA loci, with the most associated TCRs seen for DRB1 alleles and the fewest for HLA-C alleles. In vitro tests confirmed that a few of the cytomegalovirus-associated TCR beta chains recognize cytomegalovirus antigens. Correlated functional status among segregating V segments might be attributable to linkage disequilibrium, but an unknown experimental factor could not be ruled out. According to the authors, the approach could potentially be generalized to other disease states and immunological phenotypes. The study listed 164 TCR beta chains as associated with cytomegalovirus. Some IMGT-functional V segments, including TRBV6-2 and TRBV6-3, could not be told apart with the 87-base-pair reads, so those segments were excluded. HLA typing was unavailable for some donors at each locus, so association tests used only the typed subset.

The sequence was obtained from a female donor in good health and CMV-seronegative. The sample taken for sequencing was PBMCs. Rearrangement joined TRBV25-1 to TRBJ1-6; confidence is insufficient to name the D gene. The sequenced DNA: TGTGCCAGCAGTGATAGCTCCTATAATTCACCCCTCCACTTT. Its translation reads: CASSDSSYNSPLHF. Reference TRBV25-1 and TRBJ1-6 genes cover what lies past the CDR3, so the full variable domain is EADIYQTPRYLVIGTGKKITLECSQTMGHDKMYWYQQDPGMELHLIHYSYGVNSTEKGDLSSESTVSRIRTEHFPLTLESARPSHTSQYLCASSDSSYNSPLHFGNGTRLTVT.